What follows are 18 T cell receptor beta chains derived from one specimen sequenced in a study of graft-versus-host responses after intestinal transplantation. Sequencing was performed with immunoSEQ multiplex PCR; in TCRdb, only in-frame clones are kept and a portion is missing. This sample yields 130,000 or so clones, of which 85% to 95% are seen a single time; around 0.16% belongs to the top ten. For these TCRs, the target antigens are not known. This sample comprised unstimulated CD4+ T cells sorted from spleen or lymph node cells, obtained before intestinal transplant. The receptors here all came from a human donor who received an intestinal transplant.

This chain joins TRBV11-2 and TRBJ2-1; the D is unclear. Germline CDR1 reads SGHAT; CDR2 reads FQNNGV. The CDR3 covers 15 residues. V gave up 1 base and J gave up 2 bases, with 9 bases separating them. The chain's CDR3 is CASSLVISPYNEQFF. The DNA for the CDR3 is TGTGCCAGCAGCTTAGTGATTAGTCCCTACAATGAGCAGTTCTTC.

The chain combines TRBV5-1 with TRBJ1-1, with D unclear. The CDR3 length is 13 residues. V dropped 1 base and J dropped 1 base, with 5 bases sitting between them. In germline, CDR1 is SGHRS, CDR2 YFSETQ. CDR3 nucleotides: TGCGCCAGCAGCTTGCCCCCGAACACTGAAGCTTTCTTT. Translation: CASSLPPNTEAFF.

The chain recombines TRBV6-6 with TRBJ2-7, with unresolved D. Trimming left V 4 bases short and J 0 bases short, with 10 bases between. The length of the CDR3 is 14 residues. Germline V gene data show CDR1 as MNHNY and CDR2 as SVGAGI (reference sequence). CDR3 residues: CASSLDALSYEQYF. The CDR3 DNA sequence: TGTGCCAGCAGTTTGGATGCCCTCTCCTACGAGCAGTACTTC.

The chain carries TRBV10-1 and TRBJ2-1; maybe TRBD2 (5 bases). Trimming cost V 4 bases and J 13 bases, with 14 bases left between them. The germline CDR1 and CDR2 sequences are WNHNN and SYGVQD (reference sequence). The CDR3 covers 12 residues. CDR3 loop: CASSGGLTGQFF. The CDR3 bases are TGCGCCAGCAGTGGAGGTTTGACGGGACAGTTCTTC.

This sequence joins TRBV4-1 and TRBJ2-1; D perhaps matches TRBD1 (8 bases). Between the trimmed V and J ends, which lost 2 bases and 2 bases, there was a span of 10 bases. The CDR3 spans 15 residues. Germline CDR1 MGHRA, CDR2 YSYEKL. CDR3 bases: TGCGCCAGCAGCCAAACAGGGGGGGCCTACAATGAGCAGTTCTTC. It encodes CASSQTGGAYNEQFF.

Details on this clone: Other nucleotide sequences in the sample specify the same CDR3. The gene calls are TRBV5-6 and TRBJ1-2; perhaps TRBD1 as D (6 bases). Trimming stripped 2 bases from V and 1 base from J, with 6 bases between. The CDR3 consists of 13 residues. CDR1 is SGHDT and CDR2 is YYEEEE in the germline V gene. The CDR3 is CASSLGGNYGYTF. CDR3 in DNA: TGTGCCAGCAGCTTAGGGGGTAACTATGGCTACACCTTC.

The V and J genes are TRBV7-9 and TRBJ1-4; no clear D gene. The length of the CDR3 is 15 residues. Germline CDR1 is SEHNR and CDR2 is FQNEAQ (reference sequence). Deletions cut 4 bases from V and 8 bases from J, with 17 bases between. The CDR3 loop reads CASSSGRSGEEKLFF. Written as DNA, the CDR3 is TGTGCCAGCAGCTCCGGGAGGAGCGGGGAGGAAAAACTGTTTTTT.

This clone was seen only once. The genes are TRBV4-1 and TRBJ2-1; D remains ambiguous. Trimming removed 5 bases at V and 3 bases at J, with 2 bases between. The germline V gene has CDR1 MGHRA and CDR2 YSYEKL. The CDR3 is made up of 11 amino acids. CDR3 in DNA: TGCGCCAGCAGCAACTACAATGAGCAGTTCTTC. This gives the protein CASSNYNEQFF.

The chain carries TRBV27 and TRBJ2-7; 11 bases are a match to TRBD1. Germline values: CDR1 MNHEY, CDR2 SMNVEV (reference sequence). Trimming took 2 bases from V and 11 from J; bases not matched to a gene: 11. The CDR3 is 15 residues long. In DNA, the CDR3 is TGTGCCAGCAGTTTAAACGGGGGGACAGGGGGAGATAAGTACTTC. This sequence encodes CASSLNGGTGGDKYF.

This rearrangement joins TRBV7-2 to TRBJ1-1, with D possibly TRBD1 on 5 matching bases. The CDR3 totals 15 residues. The germline gives CDR1 SGHTA, CDR2 FQGNSA. V lost 2 bases and J 4 bases, leaving 14 bases between the germline ends. The DNA of the CDR3 is TGTGCCAGCAGCTTAACGGGTGGGGGGGGCACTGAAGCTTTCTTT. Its translation is CASSLTGGGGTEAFF.

CDR3 in amino acids: CASSPFELETGELFF. CDR3 bases: TGTGCCAGCTCACCCTTTGAGCTGGAAACCGGGGAGCTGTTTTTT. This chain links TRBV18 with TRBJ2-2, with unresolved D. This CDR3 region has 15 residues. V lost 3 bases, J lost 5 bases, and 13 bases lay in between. The V gene's germline CDR1 is KGHSH and CDR2 LQKENI.

This clone has only a few counts. The chain uses TRBV6-6 and TRBJ2-7; D ambiguous. V shed 2 bases and J shed 1 base, with 12 bases lying between them. Germline assignment: CDR1 MNHNY and CDR2 SVGAGI (reference sequence). This CDR3 has 15 residues. In DNA form, the CDR3 reads TGTGCCAGCAGTTACGGCCATGGCGGATCCTACGAGCAGTACTTC. Translation: CASSYGHGGSYEQYF.

This chain joins TRBV18 and TRBJ1-4; 7 bases agree with TRBD1. Germline CDR1 is KGHSH and CDR2 is LQKENI. The V gene end was trimmed by 5 bases and the J gene end by 5 bases; junction bases not matched to a gene: 11. The CDR3 is 16 residues long. CDR3 protein: CASSSTDRAVNEKLFF. Written as DNA, the CDR3 is TGTGCCAGCTCATCGACCGACAGGGCGGTAAATGAAAAACTGTTTTTT. The full variable domain, in which reference TRBV18 and TRBJ1-4 provide the parts outside the CDR3, is NAGVMQNPRHLVRRRGQEARLRCSPMKGHSHVYWYRQLPEEGLKFMVYLQKENIIDESGMPKERFSAEFPKEGPSILRIQQVVRGDSAAYFCASSSTDRAVNEKLFFGSGTQLSVL.

This chain links TRBV5-1 with TRBJ2-3; 7 bases are a match to TRBD2. V lost 2 bases to trimming and J lost 7 bases; unmatched junction nucleotides: 7. The CDR3 runs to 14 residues. Germline CDR1 reads SGHRS; CDR2 reads YFSETQ. CDR3 in amino acids: CASSFLADQNTQYF. DNA for the CDR3: TGCGCCAGCAGCTTCCTAGCGGATCAGAATACGCAGTATTTT.

The count of this clone is one. The chain employs TRBV6-5 and TRBJ2-7, with 13 bases matching TRBD2. J lost 3 bases, V lost 7 bases, and 6 bases had no gene match. This CDR3 has 15 residues. Looked up from germline, CDR1 is MNHEY and CDR2 is SVGAGI. CDR3 region: CASNGLAGDLYEQYF. CDR3 bases: TGTGCCAGCAACGGACTAGCGGGGGATCTCTACGAGCAGTACTTC.

The chain joins TRBV6-1 to TRBJ2-2, with D perhaps TRBD1 (6 bases). The germline V gene encodes CDR1 MNHNS and CDR2 SASEGT. V was pared by 7 bases and J by 1 base, with 10 bases between. This CDR3 is 14 amino acids long. The CDR3 is CASTSTGNTGELFF. Here the CDR3 DNA reads TGTGCCAGCACCTCGACAGGGAACACCGGGGAGCTGTTTTTT.

The chain uses TRBV4-1 and TRBJ1-3; 8 bases line up with TRBD1. Germline V CDR1 and CDR2: MGHRA, YSYEKL. The CDR3 consists of 14 residues. V shed 1 base and J 4 bases; nucleotides not matched to a gene: 0. The CDR3: CASSQGTGGNTIYF. Written as DNA, the CDR3 is TGCGCCAGCAGCCAAGGGACAGGGGGAAACACCATATATTTT.

The chain carries TRBV6-5 and TRBJ1-2; 10 positions agree with TRBD1. The CDR3 sequence is 15 residues long. Per the germline V gene, CDR1 is MNHEY and CDR2 is SVGAGI. The ends lost 0 bases at V and 4 bases at J; junction bases unmatched: 2. CDR3 loop: CASSYSDRGIYGYTF. CDR3 bases: TGTGCCAGCAGTTACTCGGACAGGGGGATCTATGGCTACACCTTC.